A selection of T cell receptor beta chains follows, all from one sample in a study of cytomegalovirus exposure and HLA in healthy donors. Method: immunoSEQ multiplex PCR; TCRdb's copy keeps in-frame clones and lacks some. Of roughly 170,000 clones in the sample, 70% to 80% were seen once. Material: PBMCs. All receptors come from a man aged 25-45 years in good health and CMV-seronegative. CDR3s include the opening cysteine and the closing phenylalanine or tryptophan. A D gene is named only where the DNA matches it firmly. The size of a clone is reported for some rows only, either as once, few or many, or as a class for expanded clones.

j_gene: TRBJ2-3
v_gene: TRBV5-4
abundance: NA
d_gene: TRBD2
len: 16
CDR3nt: TGTGCCAGCAGGGACACGGGACTAGCGGGCACAGATACGCAGTATTTT
CDR3aa: CASRDTGLAGTDTQYF

j_gene: TRBJ2-3
v_gene: TRBV11-2
abundance: NA
d_gene: NA
len: 14
CDR3nt: TGTGCCAGCAGCTTGGGGGCGGGCACAGATACGCAGTATTTT
CDR3aa: CASSLGAGTDTQYF

j_gene: TRBJ2-7
v_gene: TRBV4-3
abundance: NA
d_gene: NA
len: 16
CDR3nt: TGCGCCAGCAGCCAAGATTGGGCTAGCAGCTCCTACGAGCAGTACTTC
CDR3aa: CASSQDWASSSYEQYF

j_gene: TRBJ2-7
v_gene: TRBV6-5
abundance: once
d_gene: NA
len: 16
CDR3nt: TGTGCCAGCAGTTACTCGAAGGTAGCCAACTCCTACGAGCAGTACTTC
CDR3aa: CASSYSKVANSYEQYF

j_gene: TRBJ1-1
v_gene: TRBV19
abundance: NA
d_gene: TRBD1
len: 14
CDR3nt: TGTGCCAGTAAGACAGGGTCGGGGGAGATTGAAGCTTTCTTT
CDR3aa: CASKTGSGEIEAFF

j_gene: TRBJ2-2
v_gene: TRBV7-2
abundance: NA
d_gene: TRBD2
len: 17
CDR3nt: TGTGCCAGCAGCTCCGTTCGGACTAGCGGGGGGACCGGGGAGCTGTTTTTT
CDR3aa: CASSSVRTSGGTGELFF

j_gene: TRBJ2-7
v_gene: TRBV27
abundance: NA
d_gene: TRBD1
len: 16
CDR3nt: TGTGCCAGCAGTTTATCGACAGGGCGAGGGGTATACGAGCAGTACTTC
CDR3aa: CASSLSTGRGVYEQYF

j_gene: TRBJ1-2
v_gene: TRBV9
abundance: NA
d_gene: TRBD1
len: 16
CDR3nt: TGTGCCAGCAGCGTAGATTTTCGGCAGGGGGCATATGGCTACACCTTC
CDR3aa: CASSVDFRQGAYGYTF

j_gene: TRBJ1-1
v_gene: TRBV27
abundance: NA
d_gene: NA
len: 14
CDR3nt: TGTGCCAGCAGCTCAGGGCTCATGAACACTGAAGCTTTCTTT
CDR3aa: CASSSGLMNTEAFF

j_gene: TRBJ2-2
v_gene: TRBV5-1
abundance: NA
d_gene: TRBD2
len: 16
CDR3nt: TGCGCCAGCAGCTTTCCGCGGGAGGGGGGCACCGGGGAGCTGTTTTTT
CDR3aa: CASSFPREGGTGELFF

j_gene: TRBJ2-1
v_gene: TRBV7-3
abundance: once
d_gene: TRBD2
len: 16
CDR3nt: TGTGCCAGCAGCTTAACCCCTAGCGGGGCGGGAAATGAGCAGTTCTTC
CDR3aa: CASSLTPSGAGNEQFF

j_gene: TRBJ1-3
v_gene: TRBV25-1
abundance: NA
d_gene: NA
len: 16
CDR3nt: TGTGCCAGCAGTGAAGATCACGGCAGGGGTGGAAACACCATATATTTT
CDR3aa: CASSEDHGRGGNTIYF

j_gene: TRBJ2-5
v_gene: TRBV11-2
abundance: NA
d_gene: NA
len: 13
CDR3nt: TGTGCCAGCAGCTTAGAAGTCGCCGGGTCCCAGTACTTC
CDR3aa: CASSLEVAGSQYF

j_gene: TRBJ2-7
v_gene: TRBV5-1
abundance: NA
d_gene: TRBD2
len: 15
CDR3nt: TGCGCCAGCAGCTTTATTGGCGGGAGTTCCAACGAGCAGTACTTC
CDR3aa: CASSFIGGSSNEQYF

j_gene: TRBJ2-2
v_gene: TRBV5-1
abundance: NA
d_gene: NA
len: 14
CDR3nt: TGCGCCAGCAGGGAGGCGGGATCGGCCGGGGAGCTGTTTTTT
CDR3aa: CASREAGSAGELFF

j_gene: TRBJ2-7
v_gene: TRBV6-4
abundance: few
d_gene: TRBD2
len: 15
CDR3nt: TGTGCCAGCAGTGACGGGCCGGGGGGGATCTACGAGCAGTACTTC
CDR3aa: CASSDGPGGIYEQYF

j_gene: TRBJ2-5
v_gene: TRBV28
abundance: NA
d_gene: NA
len: 12
CDR3nt: TGTGCCAGCAGTTTACCCCGGGAGACCCAGTACTTC
CDR3aa: CASSLPRETQYF

j_gene: TRBJ1-1
v_gene: TRBV5-4
abundance: once
d_gene: NA
len: 14
CDR3nt: TGTGCCAGCACCGGACCCGGGGAAAGGTCTGAAGCTTTCTTT
CDR3aa: CASTGPGERSEAFF

j_gene: TRBJ2-6
v_gene: TRBV19
abundance: NA
d_gene: NA
len: 17
CDR3nt: TGTGCCAGTAGTATAGTTCGGGGGAGCTCTGGGGCCAACGTCCTGACTTTC
CDR3aa: CASSIVRGSSGANVLTF

j_gene: TRBJ2-5
v_gene: TRBV9
abundance: few
d_gene: TRBD1
len: 15
CDR3nt: TGTGCCAGCAGCGTTGGGGACAGCGCGATGGAGACCCAGTACTTC
CDR3aa: CASSVGDSAMETQYF

j_gene: TRBJ1-2
v_gene: TRBV28
abundance: NA
d_gene: NA
len: 15
CDR3nt: TGTGCCAGCAGGCTTTCAGGATTCACTAACTATGGCTACACCTTC
CDR3aa: CASRLSGFTNYGYTF

j_gene: TRBJ2-7
v_gene: TRBV6-6
abundance: NA
d_gene: NA
len: 13
CDR3nt: TGTGCCAGCAGTTACCAGGGTCATAACGAGCAGTACTTC
CDR3aa: CASSYQGHNEQYF

j_gene: TRBJ1-6
v_gene: TRBV30
abundance: once
d_gene: TRBD1
len: 14
CDR3nt: TGTGCCTGGAGTAAGGGACAGGTTAATTCACCCCTCCACTTT
CDR3aa: CAWSKGQVNSPLHF

j_gene: TRBJ2-1
v_gene: TRBV5-1
abundance: NA
d_gene: NA
len: 13
CDR3nt: TGCGCCAGCAGCAGCCCAGGGATAAATGAGCAGTTCTTC
CDR3aa: CASSSPGINEQFF

j_gene: TRBJ2-1
v_gene: TRBV4-3
abundance: NA
d_gene: NA
len: 13
CDR3nt: TGCGCCAGCAGCCGCGCAAGGCTAGTTGAGCAGTTCTTC
CDR3aa: CASSRARLVEQFF

j_gene: TRBJ2-7
v_gene: TRBV27
abundance: NA
d_gene: TRBD2
len: 14
CDR3nt: TGTGCCAGCAGTTTGCGGGGGAGTTTCTACGAGCAGTACTTC
CDR3aa: CASSLRGSFYEQYF

j_gene: TRBJ2-7
v_gene: TRBV20-1
abundance: NA
d_gene: NA
len: 11
CDR3nt: TGCAGTGCCTGGACTGCCTACGAGCAGTACTTC
CDR3aa: CSAWTAYEQYF

j_gene: TRBJ2-6
v_gene: TRBV25-1
abundance: once
d_gene: NA
len: 15
CDR3nt: TGTGCCAGCAGGGCACAGGGTTCTGGGGCCAACGTCCTGACTTTC
CDR3aa: CASRAQGSGANVLTF

j_gene: TRBJ2-3
v_gene: TRBV9
abundance: NA
d_gene: TRBD2
len: 15
CDR3nt: TGTGCCAGCACCTCCGGCGCGGGGGGCACAGATACGCAGTATTTT
CDR3aa: CASTSGAGGTDTQYF

j_gene: TRBJ2-5
v_gene: TRBV4-3
abundance: NA
d_gene: NA
len: 14
CDR3nt: TGCGCCAGCAGCCAAGATAGGAGTTCGGAGACCCAGTACTTC
CDR3aa: CASSQDRSSETQYF

j_gene: TRBJ2-2
v_gene: TRBV5-4
abundance: NA
d_gene: TRBD2
len: 15
CDR3nt: TGTGCCAGCAGCACACTAGCGGGGAACACCGGGGAGCTGTTTTTT
CDR3aa: CASSTLAGNTGELFF

j_gene: TRBJ1-2
v_gene: TRBV9
abundance: NA
d_gene: TRBD1
len: 13
CDR3nt: TGTGCCAGCAGCGTTGGACAGGCCTATGGCTACACCTTC
CDR3aa: CASSVGQAYGYTF

j_gene: TRBJ2-7
v_gene: TRBV2
abundance: NA
d_gene: NA
len: 15
CDR3nt: TGTGCCAGCAGTGACTCCCCTCAAGCGCCCTACGAGCAGTACTTC
CDR3aa: CASSDSPQAPYEQYF

j_gene: TRBJ2-1
v_gene: TRBV28
abundance: NA
d_gene: NA
len: 15
CDR3nt: TGTGCCAGCAGTTTGACTAGTCCGATCTACAATGAGCAGTTCTTC
CDR3aa: CASSLTSPIYNEQFF

j_gene: TRBJ1-5
v_gene: TRBV18
abundance: NA
d_gene: TRBD1
len: 18
CDR3nt: TGTGCCAGCTCACCACTGCCCTCGGGGACAGGAATCAATCAGCCCCAGCATTTT
CDR3aa: CASSPLPSGTGINQPQHF

j_gene: TRBJ1-6
v_gene: TRBV6-5
abundance: once
d_gene: TRBD1
len: 15
CDR3nt: TGTGCCAGCAGACGGGACAGGGGGCTTAATTCACCCCTCCACTTT
CDR3aa: CASRRDRGLNSPLHF

j_gene: TRBJ2-1
v_gene: TRBV5-8
abundance: NA
d_gene: TRBD2
len: 15
CDR3nt: TGTGCCAGCAGCCCTAGACTAGCGCCCTACAATGAGCAGTTCTTC
CDR3aa: CASSPRLAPYNEQFF

j_gene: TRBJ2-7
v_gene: TRBV7-2
abundance: NA
d_gene: TRBD2
len: 15
CDR3nt: TGTGCCAGCAGACCTACTAGCGGGGGTTCCTACGAGCAGTACTTC
CDR3aa: CASRPTSGGSYEQYF

j_gene: TRBJ1-6
v_gene: TRBV6-1
abundance: NA
d_gene: NA
len: 16
CDR3nt: TGTGCCAGCAGTGAGTCTCCTAGGAATTATAATTCACCCCTCCACTTT
CDR3aa: CASSESPRNYNSPLHF

j_gene: TRBJ2-1
v_gene: TRBV6-5
abundance: NA
d_gene: TRBD2
len: 15
CDR3nt: TGTGCCAGCCGGACTAGCGGGACAACTCTGCATGAGCAGTTCTTC
CDR3aa: CASRTSGTTLHEQFF

j_gene: TRBJ2-7
v_gene: TRBV6-1
abundance: NA
d_gene: NA
len: 13
CDR3nt: TGTGCCAGCAGTGCGCTCGCTAGCTACGAGCAGTACTTC
CDR3aa: CASSALASYEQYF

j_gene: TRBJ1-2
v_gene: TRBV27
abundance: NA
d_gene: NA
len: 15
CDR3nt: TGTGCCAGCAGTCTCCTGGCCAAATCCCACTATGGCTACACCTTC
CDR3aa: CASSLLAKSHYGYTF